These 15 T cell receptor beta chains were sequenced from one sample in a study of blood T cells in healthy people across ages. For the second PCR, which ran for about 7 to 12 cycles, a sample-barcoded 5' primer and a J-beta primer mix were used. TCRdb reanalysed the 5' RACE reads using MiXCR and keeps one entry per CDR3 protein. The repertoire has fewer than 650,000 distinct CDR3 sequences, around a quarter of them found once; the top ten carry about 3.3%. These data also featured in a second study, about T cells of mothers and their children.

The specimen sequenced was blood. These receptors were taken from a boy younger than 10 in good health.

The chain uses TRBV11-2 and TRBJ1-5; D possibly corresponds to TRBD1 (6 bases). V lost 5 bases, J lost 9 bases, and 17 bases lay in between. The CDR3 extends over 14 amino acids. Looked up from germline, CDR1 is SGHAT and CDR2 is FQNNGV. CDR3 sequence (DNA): TGTGCCAGCAGCCCTGACAGGTCCTCTGGGCCCCAGCATTTT. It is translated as CASSPDRSSGPQHF.

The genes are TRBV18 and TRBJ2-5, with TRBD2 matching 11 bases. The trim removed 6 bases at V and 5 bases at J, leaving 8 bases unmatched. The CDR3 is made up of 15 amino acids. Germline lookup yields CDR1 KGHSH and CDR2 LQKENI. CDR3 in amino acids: CASSPERTSGETQYF. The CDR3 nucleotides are TGTGCCAGCTCCCCGGAAAGGACTAGCGGGGAGACCCAGTACTTC. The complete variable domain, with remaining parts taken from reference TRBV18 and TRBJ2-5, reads NAGVMQNPRHLVRRRGQEARLRCSPMKGHSHVYWYRQLPEEGLKFMVYLQKENIIDESGMPKERFSAEFPKEGPSILRIQQVVRGDSAAYFCASSPERTSGETQYFGPGTRLLVL.

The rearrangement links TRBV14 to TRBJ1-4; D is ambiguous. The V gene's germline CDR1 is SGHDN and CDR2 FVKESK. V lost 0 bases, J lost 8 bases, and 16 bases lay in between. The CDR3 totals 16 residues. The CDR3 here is CASSQDSRKSAEKLFF. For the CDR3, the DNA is TGTGCCAGCAGCCAAGATAGCAGGAAATCGGCGGAAAAACTGTTTTTT.

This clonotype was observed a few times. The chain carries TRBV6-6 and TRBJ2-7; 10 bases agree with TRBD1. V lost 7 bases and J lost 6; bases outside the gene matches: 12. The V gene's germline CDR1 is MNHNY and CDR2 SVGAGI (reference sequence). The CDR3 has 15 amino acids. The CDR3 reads CASTDVRDRGLEQYF. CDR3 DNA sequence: TGTGCCAGCACCGACGTCCGGGACAGGGGCCTCGAGCAGTACTTC.

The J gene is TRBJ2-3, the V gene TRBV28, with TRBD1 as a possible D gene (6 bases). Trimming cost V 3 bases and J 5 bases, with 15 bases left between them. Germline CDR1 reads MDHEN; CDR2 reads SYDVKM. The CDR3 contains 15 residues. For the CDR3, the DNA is TGTGCCAGCAGTTTTAACCAGCCGGGACAAGATACGCAGTATTTT. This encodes CASSFNQPGQDTQYF.

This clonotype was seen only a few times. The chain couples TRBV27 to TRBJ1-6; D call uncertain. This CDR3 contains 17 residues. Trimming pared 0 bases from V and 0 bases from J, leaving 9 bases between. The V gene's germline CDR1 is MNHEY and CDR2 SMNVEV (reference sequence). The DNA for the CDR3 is TGTGCCAGCAGTTTATCCCCCGACAACTCCTATAATTCACCCCTCCACTTT. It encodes CASSLSPDNSYNSPLHF.

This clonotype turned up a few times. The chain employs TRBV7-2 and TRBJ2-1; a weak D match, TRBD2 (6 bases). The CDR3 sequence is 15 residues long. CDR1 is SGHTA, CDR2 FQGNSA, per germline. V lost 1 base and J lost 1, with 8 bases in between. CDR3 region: CASSLDGGSYNEQFF. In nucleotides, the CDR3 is TGTGCCAGCAGCTTAGACGGGGGATCCTACAATGAGCAGTTCTTC.

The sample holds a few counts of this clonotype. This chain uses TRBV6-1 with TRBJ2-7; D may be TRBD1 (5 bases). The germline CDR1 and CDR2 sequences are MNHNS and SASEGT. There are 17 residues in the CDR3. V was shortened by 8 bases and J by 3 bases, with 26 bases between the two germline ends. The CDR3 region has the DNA TGTGCCAGCTATTTGGCTATTATTGGGGCAGCTTTCTACGAGCAGTACTTC. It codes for CASYLAIIGAAFYEQYF.

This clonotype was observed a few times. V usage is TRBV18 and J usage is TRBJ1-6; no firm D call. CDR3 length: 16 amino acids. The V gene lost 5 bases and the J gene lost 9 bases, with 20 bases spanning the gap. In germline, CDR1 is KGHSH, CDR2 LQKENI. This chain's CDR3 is CASSSSNRVATSPLHF. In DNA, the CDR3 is TGTGCCAGCTCATCATCTAATCGCGTTGCCACTTCACCCCTCCACTTT. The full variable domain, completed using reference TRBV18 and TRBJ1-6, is NAGVMQNPRHLVRRRGQEARLRCSPMKGHSHVYWYRQLPEEGLKFMVYLQKENIIDESGMPKERFSAEFPKEGPSILRIQQVVRGDSAAYFCASSSSNRVATSPLHFGNGTRLTVT.

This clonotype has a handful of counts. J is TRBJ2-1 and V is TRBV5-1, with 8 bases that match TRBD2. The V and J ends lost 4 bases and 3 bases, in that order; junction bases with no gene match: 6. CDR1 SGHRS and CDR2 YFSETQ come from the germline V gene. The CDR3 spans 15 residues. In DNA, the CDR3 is TGCGCCAGCAGCGGGGGGACTAGTTACTACAATGAGCAGTTCTTC. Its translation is CASSGGTSYYNEQFF.

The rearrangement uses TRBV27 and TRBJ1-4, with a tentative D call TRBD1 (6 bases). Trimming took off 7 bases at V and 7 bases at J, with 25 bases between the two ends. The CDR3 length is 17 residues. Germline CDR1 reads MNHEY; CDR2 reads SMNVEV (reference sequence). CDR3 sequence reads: CASTALGFRGEFEKLFF. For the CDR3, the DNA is TGTGCCAGCACGGCCCTCGGTTTCAGGGGCGAGTTTGAAAAACTGTTTTTT.

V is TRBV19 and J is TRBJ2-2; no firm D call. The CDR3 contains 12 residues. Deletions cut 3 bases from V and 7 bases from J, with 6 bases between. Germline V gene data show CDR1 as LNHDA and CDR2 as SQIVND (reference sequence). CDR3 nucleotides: TGTGCCAGTAGTATTCGAGGCGGGGAGCTGTTTTTT. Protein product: CASSIRGGELFF.

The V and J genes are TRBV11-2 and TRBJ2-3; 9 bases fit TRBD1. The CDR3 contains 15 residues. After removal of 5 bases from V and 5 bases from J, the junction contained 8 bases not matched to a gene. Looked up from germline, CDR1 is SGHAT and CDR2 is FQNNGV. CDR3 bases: TGTGCCAGCAGCCATACCGGACAGGGGCAAGATACGCAGTATTTT. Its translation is CASSHTGQGQDTQYF. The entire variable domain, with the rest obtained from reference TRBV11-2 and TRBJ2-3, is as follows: EAGVAQSPRYKIIEKRQSVAFWCNPISGHATLYWYQQILGQGPKLLIQFQNNGVVDDSQLPKDRFSAERLKGVDSTLKIQPAKLEDSAVYLCASSHTGQGQDTQYFGPGTRLTVL.

The CDR3 is CSVELVPSGGYWGETQYF. The DNA of the CDR3 is TGCAGCGTTGAGTTGGTTCCCAGCGGGGGGTACTGGGGGGAGACCCAGTACTTC. The V and J genes are TRBV29-1 and TRBJ2-5, with 9 positions matching TRBD2. The CDR3 loop spans 18 amino acids. Trimming removed 3 bases from V and 5 bases from J; junction bases left unmatched: 19. From germline, CDR1 is SQVTM and CDR2 ANQGSEA.

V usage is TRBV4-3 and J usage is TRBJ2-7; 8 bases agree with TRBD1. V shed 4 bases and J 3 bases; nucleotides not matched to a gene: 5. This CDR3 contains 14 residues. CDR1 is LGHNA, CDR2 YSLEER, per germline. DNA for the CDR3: TGCGCCAGCAGCCGACAGACAGGGGACTACGAGCAGTACTTC. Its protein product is CASSRQTGDYEQYF.